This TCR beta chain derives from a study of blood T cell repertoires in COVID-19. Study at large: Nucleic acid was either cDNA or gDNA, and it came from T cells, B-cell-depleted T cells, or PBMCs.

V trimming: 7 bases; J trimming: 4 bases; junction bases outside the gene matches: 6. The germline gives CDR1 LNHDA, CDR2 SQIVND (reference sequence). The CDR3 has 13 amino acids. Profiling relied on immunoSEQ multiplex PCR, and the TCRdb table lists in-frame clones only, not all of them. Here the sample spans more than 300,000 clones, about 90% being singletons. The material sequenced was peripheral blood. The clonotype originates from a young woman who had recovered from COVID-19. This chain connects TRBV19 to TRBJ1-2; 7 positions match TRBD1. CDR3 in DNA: TGTGCCAGTATCAAATCAGGGGGCTATGGCTACACCTTC. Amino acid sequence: CASIKSGGYGYTF.